This T cell receptor (beta chain) derives from a study of blood T cell repertoires in COVID-19. Study summary: Some COVID-19 samples were acute and others convalescent; all came from the United States, Italy and Spain.

Original data processing: From reference gene primer amplification, estimates of nucleated cell counts were derived. This table comes from immunoSEQ multiplex PCR, and its TCRdb copy is limited to in-frame clones, with some not included. The V and J calls and the clone size are those of that table, but D and trimming were determined from the DNA. The sample shows over 130,000 clones, approximately 85% of them seen only once. The clonotype comes from a man aged 50 to 60 with acute or convalescent COVID-19. Sequenced input: peripheral blood.

The CDR3 loop is CASGRERTSGGATGRADTQYF. CDR3 in DNA: TGTGCTAGTGGCCGAGAGAGGACTAGCGGGGGCGCCACGGGTAGAGCAGATACGCAGTATTTT. The rearrangement joins TRBV12-5 to TRBJ2-3, with 13 positions matching TRBD2. Germline V gene sequence: CDR1 LGHNT, CDR2 FRNRAP. CDR3 size: 21 residues. J gave up 4 bases and V 6 bases, and 22 bases lay outside the gene matches.